Included here is one T cell receptor beta chain sequence, with context. As yet, its antigen is unknown. The sample originates from a study of Ad26.COV2.S vaccination and SARS-CoV-2 variants. Study results and caveats: Participants given vaccine showed non-spike TCR breadth similar to that of placebo recipients.

Treatment in this sample: some 19 received Ad26.COV2.S at low or high dose, single or two shots; about 5 received placebo; per-sample allocation not given. Sample collection was performed on day 63 after the first vaccine or placebo injection. The data were produced by immunoSEQ multiplex PCR, yet TCRdb's version contains in-frame clones alone and is incomplete. The sample consists of hundreds of thousands of clones, 75% to 95% of them appearing once. CDR1 SGHRS and CDR2 YFSETQ come from the germline V gene. Trimming left V 4 bases short and J 3 bases short, with 11 bases between. The CDR3 loop spans 14 amino acids.

The sample was peripheral blood, taken in a trial of Ad26.COV2.S vaccine versus placebo. This receptor was taken from a person aged 18-65 years who received the Ad26.COV2.S COVID-19 vaccine or a placebo. The chain links TRBV5-1 to TRBJ2-1; D assignment may be TRBD1 or TRBD2 (5 bases each). The CDR3 nucleotides are TGCGCCAGCAGCGTCGGGACGGACTACAATGAGCAGTTCTTC. Amino acids: CASSVGTDYNEQFF.